This T cell receptor beta chain originates from a study of T cell responses to AZD1222 COVID-19 vaccine. Study background: Analyses pooled second doses at about 4 or about 12 weeks. Study-level results: Among the donors, most were white British and more were female, and clonal diversity was possibly underestimated. CD4 TCRs associated with vaccination spanned spike, dominating at 160-218 and 743-854. Unmutated regions of variants are reportedly targeted by nearly half of spike-specific TCRs.

As regards this clone: Antigen: not known.

The V gene's germline CDR1 is LNHDA and CDR2 SQIVND (reference sequence). The CDR3 is 13 amino acids. Between the trimmed V and J ends, which lost 5 bases and 7 bases, there was a span of 11 bases. TCRdb's table, derived via immunoSEQ multiplex PCR, lists solely in-frame clones and lacks some. The sample contains some 120,000 clones, around 87% of which appear only once. The chain recombines TRBV19 with TRBJ2-2; tentatively, D is TRBD1 (5 bases). The sequences come from peripheral blood, collected on day 0 of AZD1222 vaccination. The TCR originated in an adult in good health. In DNA, the CDR3 is TGTGCCAGTAGTCTTGGGGCAGGCGGGGAGCTGTTTTTT. It translates to CASSLGAGGELFF. Combining the CDR3 with reference TRBV19 and TRBJ2-2 gives the whole variable domain DGGITQSPKYLFRKEGQNVTLSCEQNLNHDAMYWYRQDPGQGLRLIYYSQIVNDFQKGDIAEGYSVSREKKESFPLTVTSAQKNPTAFYLCASSLGAGGELFFGEGSRLTVL.